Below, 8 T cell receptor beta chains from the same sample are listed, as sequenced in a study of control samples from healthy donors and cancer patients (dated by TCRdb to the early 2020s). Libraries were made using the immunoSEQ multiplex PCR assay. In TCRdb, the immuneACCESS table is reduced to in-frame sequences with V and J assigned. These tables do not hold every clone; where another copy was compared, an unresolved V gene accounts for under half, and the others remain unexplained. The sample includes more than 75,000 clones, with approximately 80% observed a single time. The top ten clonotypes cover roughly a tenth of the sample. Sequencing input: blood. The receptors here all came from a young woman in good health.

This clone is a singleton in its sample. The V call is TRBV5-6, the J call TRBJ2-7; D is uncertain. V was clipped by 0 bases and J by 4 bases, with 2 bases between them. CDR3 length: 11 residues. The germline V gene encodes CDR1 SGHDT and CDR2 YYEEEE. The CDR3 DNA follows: TGTGCCAGCAGCTTGGGTTACGAGCAGTACTTC. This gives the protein CASSLGYEQYF.

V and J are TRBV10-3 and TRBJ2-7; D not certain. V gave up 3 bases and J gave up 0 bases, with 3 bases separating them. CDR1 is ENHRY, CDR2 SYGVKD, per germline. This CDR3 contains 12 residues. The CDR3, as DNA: TGTGCCATCAGTGATGACTCCTACGAGCAGTACTTC. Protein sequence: CAISDDSYEQYF.

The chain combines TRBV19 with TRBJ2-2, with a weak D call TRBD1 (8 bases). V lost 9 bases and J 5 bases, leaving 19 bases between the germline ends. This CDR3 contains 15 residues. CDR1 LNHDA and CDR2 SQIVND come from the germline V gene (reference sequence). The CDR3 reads CASSRQQGGTGELFF. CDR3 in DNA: TGTGCCAGCTCCAGGCAACAGGGGGGGACCGGGGAGCTGTTTTTT.

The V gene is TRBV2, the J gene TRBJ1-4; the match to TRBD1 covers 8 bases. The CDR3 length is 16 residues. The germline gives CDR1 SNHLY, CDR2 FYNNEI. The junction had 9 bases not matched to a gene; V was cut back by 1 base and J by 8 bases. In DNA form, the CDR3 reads TGTGCCAGCAGTGAAGGTCCCGGACAGGGTGTCGAAAAACTGTTTTTT. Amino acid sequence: CASSEGPGQGVEKLFF.

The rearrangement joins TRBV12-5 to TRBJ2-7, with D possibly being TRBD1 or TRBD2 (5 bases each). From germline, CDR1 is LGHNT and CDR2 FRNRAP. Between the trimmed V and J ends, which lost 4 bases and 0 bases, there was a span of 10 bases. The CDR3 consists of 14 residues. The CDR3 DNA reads TGTGCTAGTGGTTCCTCCGGGACCTCCTACGAGCAGTACTTC. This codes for CASGSSGTSYEQYF.

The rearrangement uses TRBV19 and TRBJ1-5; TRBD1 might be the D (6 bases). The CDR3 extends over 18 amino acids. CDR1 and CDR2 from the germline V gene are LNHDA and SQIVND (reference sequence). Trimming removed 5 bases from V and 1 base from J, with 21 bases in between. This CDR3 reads CASSYQQGNRESNQPQHF. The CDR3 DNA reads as TGTGCCAGTAGTTACCAGCAGGGGAATCGGGAGAGCAATCAGCCCCAGCATTTT.

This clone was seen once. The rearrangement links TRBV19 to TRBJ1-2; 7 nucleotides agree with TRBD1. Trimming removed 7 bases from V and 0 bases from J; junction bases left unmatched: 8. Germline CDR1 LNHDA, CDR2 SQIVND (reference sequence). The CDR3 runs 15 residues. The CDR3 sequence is CASMRGRGPNYGYTF. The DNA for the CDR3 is TGTGCCAGTATGAGGGGGCGGGGGCCTAACTATGGCTACACCTTC.

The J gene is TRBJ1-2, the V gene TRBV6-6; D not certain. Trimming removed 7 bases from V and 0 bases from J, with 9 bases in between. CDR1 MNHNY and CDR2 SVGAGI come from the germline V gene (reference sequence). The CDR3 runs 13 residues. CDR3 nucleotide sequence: TGTGCCAGCAATCACCCAGCTAACTATGGCTACACCTTC. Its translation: CASNHPANYGYTF.